Listed below are T cell receptor beta chains from one sample, sequenced in a study of identical twins. TCRdb redid the calling of the 5' RACE reads with MiXCR, one entry per CDR3 protein. Seen here are hundreds of thousands of distinct CDR3 sequences, more than 9% observed once, and the top ten hold around 1.5%. The same specimen was also included in a second study, on yellow fever vaccine responses in identical twins.

Specimen: PBMCs. The receptors come from a young woman in good health. Both conserved end residues are part of each CDR3.

v_gene	j_gene	CDR3aa
TRBV4-2	TRBJ2-7	CASSPAPVSYEQYF
TRBV7-9	TRBJ2-7	CASSLAGQAYEQYF
TRBV27	TRBJ2-7	CASSATGWGYYEQYF
TRBV5-1	TRBJ2-7	CASSLDSRGFSYEQYF
TRBV20-1	TRBJ2-1	CSAGVGLHEQFF
TRBV29-1	TRBJ1-1	CSVGGATEAFF
TRBV5-1	TRBJ2-5	CASSSSGQKETQYF
TRBV7-2	TRBJ2-5	CASSLVTQETQYF
TRBV28	TRBJ1-6	CASRDGQVLSSPLHF
TRBV6-1	TRBJ2-7	CASSGQGGEQYF
TRBV12-3/TRBV12-4	TRBJ2-1	CASSLDGTVHNEQFF
TRBV14	TRBJ2-1	CASSQDWVGIGDEQFF
TRBV10-1	TRBJ2-5	CASSPAGQETQYF
TRBV20-1	TRBJ1-2	CSAGSHYGYTF
TRBV14	TRBJ2-1	CASSQTGTSLLNEQFF
TRBV29-1	TRBJ2-7	CSVQQNGYEQYF
TRBV5-1	TRBJ2-3	CASSQGLAGDTQYF
TRBV24-1	TRBJ1-2	CATSDLYDGYTF
TRBV6-2/TRBV6-3	TRBJ2-1	CASSYSSTVGIHNEQFF
TRBV27	TRBJ2-1	CASSPSVGGMNEQFF
TRBV12-3/TRBV12-4	TRBJ2-2	CASSSYFGVTGELFF
TRBV5-1	TRBJ1-6	CASSLRQKNSPLHF
TRBV20-1	TRBJ2-1	CSARTSGKEQFF
TRBV11-3	TRBJ2-1	CASGERPTSLRNEQFF
TRBV7-2	TRBJ2-1	CASSSAGGHYNEQFF
TRBV7-6	TRBJ2-1	CASSPNIRETYNEQFF
TRBV6-1	TRBJ1-2	CASRTTGTGPYGYTF
TRBV10-3	TRBJ2-7	CANRGEFRPSYEQYF
TRBV5-1	TRBJ1-3	CASSLDNFGNTIYF
TRBV7-9	TRBJ2-1	CASSSPDRDSYNEQFF
TRBV12-3/TRBV12-4	TRBJ2-1	CASTLVPGYNEQFF
TRBV10-1	TRBJ2-2	CASSRLAGGSKTGELFF
TRBV4-1	TRBJ2-5	CASSHSRGNQETQYF
TRBV7-8	TRBJ2-4	CASSLPRTEAKNIQYF
TRBV29-1	TRBJ1-4	CSARQGLNEKLFF
TRBV6-2/TRBV6-3	TRBJ2-3	CASSGTQPQRGTQYF
TRBV27	TRBJ1-6	CASTGRNSNSPLHF
TRBV29-1	TRBJ2-1	CSVAPRGVDEQFF
TRBV29-1	TRBJ2-1	CSVFIRDYSYNEQFF
TRBV10-3	TRBJ1-1	CAISELGQGEAFF
TRBV20-1	TRBJ2-1	CSARSSGAYNEQFF
TRBV5-6	TRBJ2-2	CASSTGLAAGELFF
TRBV12-3/TRBV12-4	TRBJ2-7	CASSPTQSGRYEQYF
TRBV28	TRBJ2-7	CASSRVGEQYF
TRBV6-1	TRBJ1-2	CASSTVMEIGGYTF